A single sample is the source of the 9 T cell receptor beta chains below, sequenced in a study of blood T cell repertoires in COVID-19. TCRdb keeps only in-frame clones here, not all; method: immunoSEQ multiplex PCR. There are tens of thousands of clones in the sample; 88% occur only once, and approximately 5% lies in the top ten. Sequenced: peripheral blood. Receptors originate from a human donor in a cohort sampled during active COVID-19.

V and J are TRBV19 and TRBJ1-3; D gene ambiguous. In germline, CDR1 is LNHDA, CDR2 SQIVND (reference sequence). CDR3 length equals 17 residues. V was shortened by 1 base and J by 0 bases, with 13 bases between the two germline ends. The CDR3 region is CASSIALFTRSGNTIYF. The CDR3 DNA reads TGTGCCAGTAGTATAGCGCTTTTCACACGCTCTGGAAACACCATATATTTT.

The V and J genes are TRBV5-1 and TRBJ1-1; 8 nucleotides align to TRBD1. Unmatched junction bases numbered 5, after V lost 3 bases and J lost 10 bases. Germline-derived CDR1 and CDR2 are SGHRS and YFSETQ. CDR3 length: 12 amino acids. The CDR3 DNA follows: TGCGCCAGCAGCTCGGGACAGGACGGAGCTTTCTTT. This translates into CASSSGQDGAFF.

CDR3: CASSPGGSADTQYF. CDR3 in DNA: TGCGCCAGCAGCCCCGGGGGTTCGGCAGATACGCAGTATTTT. The chain combines TRBV5-1 with TRBJ2-3; maybe TRBD2 (6 bases). The CDR3 has 14 amino acids. The ends were cut back, 4 bases at V and 4 bases at J, with 13 bases in the middle. CDR1 SGHRS and CDR2 YFSETQ come from the germline V gene.

V gene TRBV7-2 combines with J gene TRBJ2-3; 13 bases line up with TRBD2. The CDR3 totals 17 residues. Germline CDR1 reads SGHTA; CDR2 reads FQGNSA. Trimming took 4 bases from V and 1 from J; bases not matched to a gene: 5. The DNA of the CDR3 is TGTGCCAGCAGCTATACTAGCGGGGGGGCAGGCACAGATACGCAGTATTTT. Protein: CASSYTSGGAGTDTQYF.

V gene TRBV2 combines with J gene TRBJ2-7; D call uncertain. The CDR3 consists of 14 residues. Germline CDR1 SNHLY, CDR2 FYNNEI. V lost 2 bases and J lost 3, with 11 bases in between. DNA for the CDR3: TGTGCCAGCAGTGAACAGCCCCCGGGCTACGAGCAGTACTTC. It encodes CASSEQPPGYEQYF.

The rearrangement joins TRBV21-1 to TRBJ1-1; the table gives TRBD1 as D, unverified against the DNA. TRBV21-1 is noted as a pseudogene. The CDR3 length is 16 residues. The CDR3, as DNA: TGTGCCATCGCTCCAGGCCTAGGGGCAAGGTACACTGAAGCTTTCTTT. Protein: CAIAPGLGARYTEAFF.

This chain connects TRBV2 to TRBJ1-2, with a weak D call TRBD1 (6 bases). CDR1 SNHLY and CDR2 FYNNEI come from the germline V gene. The CDR3 has 16 amino acids. V lost 3 bases, J lost 8 bases, and 22 bases lay in between. The CDR3 DNA sequence: TGTGCCAGCAGTGATTATCTGGAAGGGGGGGCGATCGGCTACACCTTC. Translated: CASSDYLEGGAIGYTF.

The chain's CDR3 is CASSARGGSSYNEQFF. CDR3 DNA: TGTGCCAGCAGCGCCCGGGGGGGTAGCTCCTACAATGAGCAGTTCTTC. The J gene is TRBJ2-1, the V gene TRBV9; TRBD2 agrees at 8 bases. CDR1 and CDR2 (germline): SGDLS, YYNGEE. J was trimmed by 0 bases and V by 3 bases; bases with no gene match: 5. This CDR3 spans 16 amino acids.

Of note for this clone: At one boundary the junction diverges from the germline segment, which might be a read error. The rearrangement joins TRBV5-6 to TRBJ1-5; a possible D gene is TRBD1 (5 bases). Germline assignment: CDR1 SGHDT and CDR2 YYEEEE. The CDR3 sequence is 14 residues long. CDR3 in DNA: TGTGCCAGCAACTTGCGGGGGATCAATCAGCCCCAGCATTTT. Its translation: CASNLRGINQPQHF.